These 8 T cell receptor beta chains were all obtained from the same sample, sequenced in a study of cytomegalovirus exposure and HLA in healthy donors (dated 2017 in TCRdb). Preparation of the library involved the immunoSEQ multiplex PCR assay. A mixture of 60 forward primers for TCR Vbeta segments and 13 reverse primers for TCR Jbeta segments was used in the multiplex PCR. TCRdb carries this immuneACCESS record with in-frame sequences only. Its versions omit some clonotypes, under half of them owing to an unresolved V gene in the studies checked, with the rest unexplained. The sample has approximately 150,000 clones on record, approximately 81% of them singletons. Of the sample, around 2.4% falls within the top ten clones. Sequencing was carried out using PBMCs. Source of these receptors: a female donor in good health and CMV-seronegative.

The chain is built from TRBV9 and TRBJ1-1; no clear D gene. V dropped 4 bases and J dropped 1 base, with 11 bases sitting between them. The CDR3 length is 14 residues. Germline CDR1 SGDLS, CDR2 YYNGEE. The CDR3 spells CASSRRLTNTEAFF. CDR3 DNA sequence: TGTGCCAGCAGCCGCCGACTAACGAACACTGAAGCTTTCTTT.

The count of this clone is one. CDR3 nucleotide sequence: TGCAGCGTTGCGCGTGGGACTAGCGGGACCACAGATACGCAGTATTTT. Protein: CSVARGTSGTTDTQYF. The chain carries TRBV29-1 and TRBJ2-3, with 13 bases lining up with TRBD2. The CDR3 runs to 16 residues. After removal of 4 bases from V and 2 bases from J, the junction contained 6 bases not matched to a gene. CDR1 and CDR2 from the germline V gene are SQVTM and ANQGSEA.

The chain joins TRBV30 to TRBJ1-1, with D maybe TRBD1 (5 bases). This CDR3 has 11 amino acids. CDR1 and CDR2 (germline): GTSNPN, SVGIG (reference sequence). The V end lost 1 base, the J end lost 8 bases, and 8 bases lay between the germline ends. The CDR3 spells CAWSAGSEAFF. In DNA, the CDR3 is TGTGCCTGGAGTGCAGGGTCGGAAGCTTTCTTT.

The J gene is TRBJ2-5, the V gene TRBV6-5; 11 bases are shared with TRBD2. The assigned J gene may be wrong: the sequence end matches TRBJ2-7 better. In germline, CDR1 is MNHEY, CDR2 SVGAGI. The CDR3 has 15 residues. The CDR3 here is CASSYGTSGSYEQYF. CDR3 nucleotide sequence: TGTGCCAGCAGTTACGGGACTAGCGGCTCCTACGAGCAGTACTTC.

This clone was counted only a few times. This chain joins TRBV10-3 and TRBJ1-5; D is unclear. V was trimmed by 2 bases and J by 4 bases, leaving 12 bases between them. The CDR3 runs to 15 residues. Germline assignment: CDR1 ENHRY and CDR2 SYGVKD. The CDR3 DNA is TGTGCCATCAGTGAGCTTAAGGCACAGAATCAGCCCCAGCATTTT. Encoded protein: CAISELKAQNQPQHF.

The chain employs TRBV19 and TRBJ1-1; a weak D match, TRBD1 (6 bases). Per the germline V gene, CDR1 is LNHDA and CDR2 is SQIVND (reference sequence). The CDR3 has 16 residues. Trimming shortened V by 0 bases and J by 1 base, and 12 bases separated the two germline ends. The CDR3 DNA sequence: TGTGCCAGTAGTATAGACGACAGGCCCCCGAACACTGAAGCTTTCTTT. This sequence encodes CASSIDDRPPNTEAFF. The entire variable domain, with the rest obtained from reference TRBV19 and TRBJ1-1, is as follows: DGGITQSPKYLFRKEGQNVTLSCEQNLNHDAMYWYRQDPGQGLRLIYYSQIVNDFQKGDIAEGYSVSREKKESFPLTVTSAQKNPTAFYLCASSIDDRPPNTEAFFGQGTRLTVV.

The count of this clone is one. The CDR3 loop is CASSLTLWGDTQYF. In DNA form, the CDR3 reads TGTGCCAGCAGCTTAACGTTATGGGGCGATACGCAGTATTTT. The chain joins TRBV7-3 to TRBJ2-3, with a weak D call TRBD1 (5 bases). CDR1 and CDR2 from the germline V gene are SGHTA and FQGTGA. Trimming took 0 bases from V and 6 from J, leaving 10 bases between them. The CDR3 sequence is 14 residues long.

The chain combines TRBV7-9 with TRBJ1-1; 9 nucleotides align to TRBD1. Germline V gene lookup returns CDR1 SEHNR and CDR2 FQNEAQ (reference sequence). Germline trimming cut 6 bases from V and 7 bases from J; bases unmatched to any gene: 6. The length of the CDR3 is 13 residues. This CDR3 reads CASRPWGQGEAFF. CDR3 in DNA: TGTGCCAGCAGACCCTGGGGACAGGGTGAAGCTTTCTTT.